A selection of T cell receptor beta chains follows, all from one sample in a study of cytomegalovirus exposure and HLA in healthy donors. Repertoires were generated with immunoSEQ multiplex PCR, while TCRdb's copy carries only in-frame clones and drops some. The top ten clones hold about 0.8% of a sample with around 110,000 clones, approximately 70% of them seen once. Sequenced material: PBMCs. Source of these receptors: a boy between 10 and 17 years old in good health and CMV-seronegative. The CDR3 runs from the conserved cysteine through the conserved F or W.

v_gene,j_gene,CDR3aa
TRBV6-5,TRBJ2-7,CASSSPGRGINEQYF
TRBV14,TRBJ2-7,CASGASSYEQYF
TRBV7-8,TRBJ1-1,CASSHGLGEAFF
TRBV5-1,TRBJ1-2,CASSFSSANYGYTF
TRBV30,TRBJ1-2,CAWSGKAAGGYTF
TRBV5-8,TRBJ2-1,CASSWGLERGDEQFF
TRBV5-6,TRBJ1-4,CASSPGLNNEKLFF
TRBV7-7,TRBJ2-7,CASSSGQGLTYEQYF
TRBV6-5,TRBJ2-7,CASSYQQGGGYEQYF
TRBV19,TRBJ1-3,CASSTTGTPGNTIYF
TRBV4-3,TRBJ2-1,CASSQEGLAGGLNEQFF
TRBV28,TRBJ1-1,CASSIQQGGGEAFF
TRBV9,TRBJ2-2,CASSAQGAAGTGELFF
TRBV6-5,TRBJ2-7,CASKRTDYEQYF
TRBV5-4,TRBJ2-7,CASSLGRGRFEQYF
TRBV6-4,TRBJ1-5,CASSPRGGGNQPQHF
TRBV6-5,TRBJ1-2,CASSYSRGGSDGYTF